This T cell receptor beta chain originates from a study of post-analysis software for immune sequencing data. Germline V gene lookup returns CDR1 SQVTM and CDR2 ANQGSEA. The CDR3 consists of 16 residues. With 0 bases clipped from V and 4 bases from J, the junction kept 8 bases outside the gene matches. This clonotype was counted between two and nine times. Its antigen is still unknown. Whole-study findings and limits: Same-batch samples co-clustered strongly by F measure. Five TRBV segments, including TRBV5-6, TRBV5-1 and TRBV20-1, were more frequent in patients than controls.

Presence of unique molecular identifiers characterized the TCR beta cDNA libraries. TCRdb re-called the PCR reads with MiXCR, one entry per CDR3 protein. The sample consists of 650,000 to 850,000 distinct CDR3 sequences, approximately 50% of them appearing once. This clonotype was sampled from a girl aged 10 to 17 with multiple sclerosis. Sequenced material: blood. The gene calls are TRBV29-1 and TRBJ2-3; TRBD2 matches 9 bases. CDR3 sequence: CSVEDRLAGMSDTQYF. CDR3 DNA: TGCAGCGTTGAAGATCGGCTAGCGGGAATGTCAGATACGCAGTATTTT.